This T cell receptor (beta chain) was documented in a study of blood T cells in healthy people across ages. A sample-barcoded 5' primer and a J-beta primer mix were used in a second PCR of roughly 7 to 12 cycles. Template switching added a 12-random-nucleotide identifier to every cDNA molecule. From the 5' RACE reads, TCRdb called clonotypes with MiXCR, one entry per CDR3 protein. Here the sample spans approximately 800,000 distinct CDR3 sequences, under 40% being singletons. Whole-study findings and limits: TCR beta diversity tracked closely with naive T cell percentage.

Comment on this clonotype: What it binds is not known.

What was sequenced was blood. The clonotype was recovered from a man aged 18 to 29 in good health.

The CDR3 DNA follows: TGTGCCAGCAGTTTCCTTTACACTGAAGCTTTCTTT. This encodes CASSFLYTEAFF. V and J are TRBV27 and TRBJ1-1; the D is unclear. Trimming removed 3 bases at V and 3 bases at J, with 5 bases between. The V gene's germline CDR1 is MNHEY and CDR2 SMNVEV (reference sequence). The CDR3 has 12 amino acids.